The T cell receptor (beta chain) described here comes from a study of CD8 T cells in ankylosing spondylitis. This clonotype was observed at least ten times. TCRdb ran MiXCR on the 5' RACE reads and lists one entry per CDR3 protein. The sample includes about 150,000 distinct CDR3 sequences, 5.5% to 7.5% of them seen just once. With 3 bases removed from V and 2 bases from J, the gap between germline ends came to 10 bases. CDR1 SQVTM and CDR2 ANQGSEA come from the germline V gene. CDR3 length: 14 amino acids. The sample consisted of blood, either unsorted or a sorted T cell fraction (not recorded which). The sequence was obtained from a female donor with ankylosing spondylitis or in good health (not recorded which). The chain is built from TRBV29-1 and TRBJ2-2; tentatively, D is TRBD1 (6 bases). Written as DNA, the CDR3 is TGCAGCGTTGAGGCAGGGACAAACACCGGGGAGCTGTTTTTT. This translates into CSVEAGTNTGELFF.